This TCR beta chain was retrieved from a study of blood T cell repertoires in COVID-19. On the study more broadly: Samples taken during acute and convalescent COVID-19 were collected in the United States, Italy and Spain. T cells, B-cell-depleted T cells, or PBMCs supplied cDNA or gDNA.

Germline V gene data show CDR1 as SGHRS and CDR2 as YFSETQ. V lost 5 bases and J lost 4; bases outside the gene matches: 8. The CDR3 consists of 16 residues. In the original processing: For nucleated cells, counts were estimated from reference gene primer amplification. The data were produced by immunoSEQ multiplex PCR, yet TCRdb's version contains in-frame clones alone and is incomplete. From that table come the V and J calls and clone size; the DNA was used to work out D and trimming. The repertoire includes 140,000 to 150,000 clones, roughly 79% of them detected once, and about 8% sits in the top ten.

The receptor comes from a human donor with acute or convalescent COVID-19. The donor label of this sample is uncertain. Sequencing used peripheral blood. The genes are TRBV5-1 and TRBJ2-3; 12 bases fit TRBD2. CDR3 nucleotides: TGCGCCAGCAGTCTCCGGACTAGCGGGGACCCAGATACGCAGTATTTT. It translates to CASSLRTSGDPDTQYF.